The clone carrying this T cell receptor beta chain was observed many times. This entry is derived from a study of tumor and adjacent non-tumor tissue in lung cancer. The template was RNA from unsorted bulk tissue. The library came from three nested PCR rounds adapted from ARM-PCR protocols. TCRdb passed the multiplex PCR reads through MiXCR, listing each CDR3 protein once. The sample lists roughly 200,000 distinct CDR3 sequences; around 71% were seen once. The ends lost 6 bases at V and 7 bases at J; junction bases unmatched: 10. The CDR3 spans 15 residues. What was sequenced was lung tumor tissue. The J gene is TRBJ2-1, the V gene TRBV12-3 or TRBV12-4, with 9 bases aligning to TRBD2. The sequence was obtained from a man aged 55 to 69 with non-small cell lung cancer. CDR3 coding DNA: TGTGCCAGCAGGGGAATAGCGGGGGCTCGAAATGAGCAGTTCTTC. Translated: CASRGIAGARNEQFF.